A single sample gave rise to the 8 T cell receptor beta chains below, sequenced in a study of shared clonotypes between healthy human individuals. Sequencing was performed with immunoSEQ multiplex PCR; in TCRdb, only in-frame clones are kept and a portion is missing. The table lists about 2.2 million clones, roughly 93% of them singletons. Terminally differentiated effector memory CD45RA+ cells were excluded from the naive CD8 cells, which were CD45RO-negative and positively selected for CCR7. The specimen sequenced was naive CD8+ T cells from PBMCs. The receptors originated from a man younger than 30 in good health. Some clones in this sample may be carry-over from other donors' samples.

The sample holds one count of this clone. This chain uses TRBV6-4 with TRBJ2-3; 7 bases line up with TRBD2. Germline CDR1 reads MRHNA; CDR2 reads SNTAGT. CDR3 length equals 15 residues. V lost 8 bases to trimming and J lost 5 bases; unmatched junction nucleotides: 13. DNA of the CDR3: TGTGCCAGCGCCTTCCAGGCGGCTAGCGGAGATACGCAGTATTTT. It is translated as CASAFQAASGDTQYF.

Only a few counts were recorded for this clone. The chain links TRBV28 to TRBJ2-1; 12 bases match TRBD1. After removal of 8 bases from V and 0 bases from J, the junction contained 14 bases not matched to a gene. From germline, CDR1 is MDHEN and CDR2 SYDVKM. The CDR3 loop spans 19 amino acids. CDR3: CASVGTGGGRGRSYNEQFF. CDR3 sequence (DNA): TGTGCCAGCGTCGGGACAGGGGGCGGACGGGGACGCTCCTACAATGAGCAGTTCTTC.

This chain uses TRBV9 with TRBJ2-7; D call uncertain. This CDR3 is 15 amino acids long. Germline V gene lookup returns CDR1 SGDLS and CDR2 YYNGEE. Trimming removed 4 bases from V and 3 bases from J, with 17 bases in between. The CDR3, as DNA: TGTGCCAGCAGCTACGACAAGGACGGGTTCTACGAGCAGTACTTC. Protein: CASSYDKDGFYEQYF.

The CDR3 reads CSVERGPTSEQYF. CDR3 DNA sequence: TGCAGCGTTGAAAGGGGACCGACTTCCGAGCAGTACTTC. The gene calls are TRBV29-1 and TRBJ2-7, with D perhaps being TRBD1 or TRBD2 (5 bases each). The CDR3 loop spans 13 amino acids. V lost 2 bases, J lost 6 bases, and 14 bases lay in between. Germline-derived CDR1 and CDR2 are SQVTM and ANQGSEA.

The chain links TRBV11-2 to TRBJ1-2, with a tentative D call TRBD1 (5 bases). The CDR3 loop spans 13 amino acids. Germline assignment: CDR1 SGHAT and CDR2 FQNNGV. Trimming removed 8 bases from V and 6 bases from J, with 16 bases in between. The CDR3 loop reads CASGTAPADGYTF. The CDR3 coding sequence is TGTGCCAGCGGGACTGCCCCCGCGGATGGCTACACCTTC. Using reference TRBV11-2 and TRBJ1-2 for the parts outside the CDR3, the full variable domain is EAGVAQSPRYKIIEKRQSVAFWCNPISGHATLYWYQQILGQGPKLLIQFQNNGVVDDSQLPKDRFSAERLKGVDSTLKIQPAKLEDSAVYLCASGTAPADGYTFGSGTRLTVV.

This clone is a singleton in its sample. The rearrangement joins TRBV5-4 to TRBJ2-1; TRBD1 matches at 9 bases. J gave up 10 bases and V 1 base, and 6 bases lay outside the gene matches. The CDR3 consists of 14 residues. The V gene's germline CDR1 is SGHNT and CDR2 YYREEE (reference sequence). Here the CDR3 DNA reads TGTGCCAGCAGCTTGTGGGACAGGGTTGTAGAGCAGTTCTTC. Residues: CASSLWDRVVEQFF.

The chain uses TRBV29-1 and TRBJ1-1; 10 bases are a match to TRBD1. The V and J ends lost 0 bases and 5 bases, in that order; junction bases with no gene match: 6. The length of the CDR3 is 15 residues. In germline, CDR1 is SQVTM, CDR2 ANQGSEA. CDR3: CSVEDAWDRGTEAFF. CDR3 coding DNA: TGCAGCGTTGAAGACGCCTGGGACAGGGGTACTGAAGCTTTCTTT.

The chain carries TRBV2 and TRBJ2-3, with 10 bases lining up with TRBD2. The length of the CDR3 is 16 residues. The germline V gene encodes CDR1 SNHLY and CDR2 FYNNEI. V lost 2 bases to trimming and J lost 1 base; unmatched junction nucleotides: 3. This CDR3 is CASSERLAGGTDTQYF. The CDR3 nucleotides read TGTGCCAGCAGTGAAAGGCTAGCGGGGGGCACAGATACGCAGTATTTT.